These 22 T cell receptor beta chains originate from one sample sequenced in a study of T-cell memory formation after mild COVID-19 (dated by TCRdb to about 2021). The receptor library was made with 5' RACE. Data came from an Illumina NovaSeq 6000. Clones were called with MiXCR by TCRdb after fastp trimmed the public reads at Q25, and only in-frame beta chains were retained. Each record represents a unique CDR3 protein, reported with the most common genes and DNA among its rows. This sample comprises about 110,000 distinct CDR3 sequences, over 10% of them detected only once. Clones ranked in the top ten supply around 25% of the sample. Sequenced sample: PBMCs or a T cell subset sorted from them (not recorded which). The receptors here all came from an adult woman who had mild COVID-19 (a few samples of this study predate the infection). The sample titles of this study are shuffled in the database, so cell type and time point are left out; the donor was told from shared clones.

CDR3 coding DNA: TGTGCCAGCAGCTGGACTAGAGGCAATGAGCAGTTCTTC. Translated, it gives CASSWTRGNEQFF. The chain combines TRBV5-6 with TRBJ2-1, with 7 bases that match TRBD2. The CDR3 runs 13 residues. Trimming took 3 bases from V and 6 from J; bases not matched to a gene: 3. CDR1 SGHDT and CDR2 YYEEEE come from the germline V gene.

This clonotype showed up just a few times. The chain links TRBV6-6 to TRBJ2-7; 7 bases are a match to TRBD2. Trimming removed 11 bases from V and 1 base from J; junction bases left unmatched: 8. The CDR3 is 13 residues long. The V gene's germline CDR1 is MNHNY and CDR2 SVGAGI (reference sequence). DNA for the CDR3: TGTGCCCACTCGAGCGGGGCTTCCTACGAGCAGTACTTC. Its protein product is CAHSSGASYEQYF.

V gene TRBV12-3 or TRBV12-4 combines with J gene TRBJ2-7; D may be TRBD2 (5 bases). Between the trimmed V and J ends, which lost 7 bases and 3 bases, there was a span of 13 bases. The CDR3 is made up of 13 amino acids. This CDR3 is CASTASGFYEQYF. The CDR3 bases are TGTGCCAGCACCGCCTCGGGGTTCTACGAGCAGTACTTC.

This clonotype was observed a few times. Germline and junction disagree at one end, which may indicate a read error. The chain links TRBV4-1 to TRBJ1-2; D is perhaps TRBD1 (6 bases). This CDR3 contains 13 residues. Germline loops: CDR1 MGHRA, CDR2 YSYEKL. The CDR3 coding sequence is TGCGCCAGCAGCCAAGATATCGACAGGTACCCTCTGTTC. It codes for CASSQDIDRYPLF.

This clonotype appeared a single time. The chain has TRBV5-4 and TRBJ2-2; the match to TRBD2 covers 13 bases. Trimming cost V 4 bases and J 5 bases; bases outside gene matches: 8. The CDR3 covers 17 residues. Germline CDR1 is SGHNT and CDR2 is YYREEE (reference sequence). The CDR3 spells CASSVLAGGPDTGELFF. CDR3 nucleotide sequence: TGTGCCAGCAGCGTACTAGCGGGAGGGCCTGATACCGGGGAGCTGTTTTTT.

The V gene is TRBV7-9, the J gene TRBJ1-5; 7 positions agree with TRBD1. The CDR3 is 17 residues long. Germline CDR1 and CDR2: SEHNR and FQNEAQ (reference sequence). Losses at the gene ends were 5 bases for V and 3 bases for J; bases not matched to a gene: 13. The CDR3 protein is CASSRSPGGNANQPQHF. The CDR3 coding sequence is TGTGCCAGCAGCCGTAGTCCAGGGGGAAATGCCAATCAGCCCCAGCATTTT.

This chain links TRBV6-5 with TRBJ1-3; D remains ambiguous. Germline V gene data show CDR1 as MNHEY and CDR2 as SVGAGI. Trimming took 6 bases from V and 3 from J, leaving 15 bases between them. The CDR3 extends over 15 amino acids. This chain's CDR3 is CASSPDVSFGNTIYF. CDR3 nucleotide sequence: TGTGCCAGCAGCCCGGACGTCTCTTTTGGAAACACCATATATTTT.

This clonotype was seen repeatedly, ten times or more. J is TRBJ2-1 and V is TRBV7-9; D call uncertain. From germline, CDR1 is SEHNR and CDR2 FQNEAQ (reference sequence). This CDR3 is 11 amino acids long. V was trimmed by 6 bases and J by 8 bases, leaving 8 bases between them. CDR3 region: CASRNAHEQFF. The CDR3 nucleotides are TGTGCCAGCAGGAATGCGCATGAGCAGTTCTTC.

This chain links TRBV6-2 or TRBV6-3 with TRBJ1-1; TRBD1 might be the D (5 bases). Germline CDR1 reads MNHEY; CDR2 reads SVGEGT. Trimming stripped 4 bases from V and 2 bases from J, with 8 bases between. This CDR3 spans 13 amino acids. CDR3 nucleotide sequence: TGTGCCAGCAGTTTCCGGGACAACACTGAAGCTTTCTTT. Translation gives CASSFRDNTEAFF.

The chain employs TRBV2 and TRBJ2-7, with a possible D match to TRBD1 (6 bases). In germline, CDR1 is SNHLY, CDR2 FYNNEI. V dropped 2 bases and J dropped 2 bases, with 10 bases sitting between them. The CDR3 contains 14 residues. The CDR3 here is CASSEHGQTYEQYF. The CDR3 coding sequence is TGTGCCAGCAGTGAACACGGACAGACCTACGAGCAGTACTTC.

This chain uses TRBV5-1 with TRBJ2-1; 7 bases agree with TRBD1. Germline CDR1 is SGHRS and CDR2 is YFSETQ. The CDR3 has 17 amino acids. The V and J ends lost 0 bases and 0 bases, in that order; junction bases with no gene match: 6. The CDR3 region has the DNA TGCGCCAGCAGCTTGGGGGCCAGACAGGGCTCCTACAATGAGCAGTTCTTC. Amino acid sequence: CASSLGARQGSYNEQFF.

The chain has TRBV20-1 and TRBJ2-7, with TRBD1 identical over 9 bases. J was trimmed by 2 bases and V by 5 bases; bases with no gene match: 10. This CDR3 comprises 15 residues. CDR1 and CDR2 (germline): DFQATT, SNEGSKA (reference sequence). The CDR3 protein is CSALVRDRVPYEQYF. DNA for the CDR3: TGCAGTGCTCTCGTAAGGGACAGGGTACCCTACGAGCAGTACTTC.

This sequence joins TRBV12-3 or TRBV12-4 and TRBJ2-3, with D hard to call. V gave up 11 bases and J gave up 0 bases, with 12 bases separating them. This CDR3 contains 13 residues. The CDR3 DNA is TGTGCCGCCTCCCCTCCGAGCACAGATACGCAGTATTTT. Translated: CAASPPSTDTQYF.

A few counts support this clonotype. The chain uses TRBV4-1 and TRBJ1-1; D unclear. There are 16 residues in the CDR3. Between the trimmed V and J ends, which lost 4 bases and 5 bases, there was a span of 20 bases. Per the germline V gene, CDR1 is MGHRA and CDR2 is YSYEKL. The CDR3 DNA sequence: TGCGCCAGCAGCCCCCGAGGAGATTTCCCGGGGACTGAAGCTTTCTTT. It codes for CASSPRGDFPGTEAFF.

This clonotype was counted a few times. The chain combines TRBV6-6 with TRBJ2-7; 11 nucleotides match TRBD2. With V trimmed by 6 bases and J by 7 bases, 8 bases remained unmatched. This CDR3 is 14 amino acids long. Germline CDR1 MNHNY, CDR2 SVGAGI (reference sequence). CDR3 DNA: TGTGCCAGCAGCTCCGGGACTAGCGGTTTGGAGCAGTACTTC. Its protein is CASSSGTSGLEQYF.

This clonotype has a handful of counts. The V and J genes are TRBV7-9 and TRBJ2-1, with D possibly TRBD2 on 6 matching bases. This CDR3 spans 12 amino acids. Per the germline V gene, CDR1 is SEHNR and CDR2 is FQNEAQ (reference sequence). Trimming shortened V by 9 bases and J by 3 bases, and 9 bases separated the two germline ends. The CDR3 here is CASSGRYNEQFF. DNA for the CDR3: TGTGCCAGTAGCGGACGCTACAATGAGCAGTTCTTC.

This clonotype was detected a few times. The chain combines TRBV12-3 or TRBV12-4 with TRBJ2-2, with 7 bases lining up with TRBD2. J gave up 4 bases and V 7 bases, and 15 bases lay outside the gene matches. The CDR3 runs to 17 residues. CDR3 sequence: CASTTTGRTRGTGELFF. DNA of the CDR3: TGTGCCAGCACCACGACCGGTAGGACTAGGGGCACCGGGGAGCTGTTTTTT.

This clonotype has only a few counts. The chain employs TRBV7-9 and TRBJ2-5; the D gene is possibly TRBD1 (7 bases). Germline V CDR1 and CDR2: SEHNR, FQNEAQ (reference sequence). V was cut by 5 bases and J by 3 bases, with 16 bases left in between. CDR3 length: 15 amino acids. CDR3 in amino acids: CASSPPGDREETQYF. The CDR3 DNA sequence: TGTGCCAGCAGCCCTCCGGGAGACAGGGAAGAGACCCAGTACTTC. Complete variable domain (other parts from reference TRBV7-9 and TRBJ2-5): DTGVSQNPRHKITKRGQNVTFRCDPISEHNRLYWYRQTLGQGPEFLTYFQNEAQLEKSRLLSDRFSAERPKGSFSTLEIQRTEQGDSAMYLCASSPPGDREETQYFGPGTRLLVL.

This clonotype was seen repeatedly, ten times or more. The V gene is TRBV20-1, the J gene TRBJ2-1, with 10 bases identical to TRBD2. V lost 0 bases, J lost 3 bases, and 2 bases stayed unmatched. The CDR3 runs 15 residues. CDR1 is DFQATT and CDR2 is SNEGSKA in the germline V gene (reference sequence). The CDR3 region is CSARDQREGYNEQFF. CDR3 nucleotide sequence: TGCAGTGCTAGAGATCAGCGGGAGGGCTACAATGAGCAGTTCTTC.

The sample holds a few counts of this clonotype. The chain has TRBV20-1 and TRBJ2-1; 8 bases are shared with TRBD1. V dropped 7 bases and J dropped 3; count of bases not matched to a gene: 11. Germline V gene sequence: CDR1 DFQATT, CDR2 SNEGSKA (reference sequence). The length of the CDR3 is 15 residues. The CDR3 coding sequence is TGCAGTGTCCAAGTGACAGGGGTCAACTACAATGAGCAGTTCTTC. Protein product: CSVQVTGVNYNEQFF.

This clonotype qualifies as medium-sized (0.01 to 0.1%). This chain links TRBV4-3 with TRBJ2-7; the D is unclear. The CDR3 is made up of 14 amino acids. Germline CDR1 reads LGHNA; CDR2 reads YSLEER. V lost 1 base and J 2 bases, leaving 9 bases between the germline ends. The CDR3 DNA reads as TGCGCCAGCAGCCAAGGGGAAGCGACCTACGAGCAGTACTTC. Translating gives CASSQGEATYEQYF.

This clonotype was seen a handful of times. The chain has TRBV7-9 and TRBJ2-7; TRBD2 agrees at 10 bases. This CDR3 spans 16 amino acids. Losses at the gene ends were 4 bases for V and 3 bases for J; bases not matched to a gene: 9. Germline CDR1 reads SEHNR; CDR2 reads FQNEAQ (reference sequence). Here the CDR3 DNA reads TGTGCCAGCAGCTCCTCCCCCCTAGCGGGGGACTACGAGCAGTACTTC. Its translation: CASSSSPLAGDYEQYF.